This T cell receptor (beta chain) was documented in a study of resident and recirculating memory T cells in vitiligo. Study-level information: Shave-biopsy epidermis from lesional and nonlesional skin was sequenced alongside PBMCs. The samples were homogenized without cell sorting before genomic DNA extraction.

Produced via immunoSEQ multiplex PCR; TCRdb's table is partial and in-frame only. The sample carries more than 35,000 clones, about 90% recorded once. No change in lesions over the prior 6 months defined stable disease. This clone was found a few times. The sequencing sample was made of blood. The TCR was taken from a male donor with vitiligo.

This CDR3 reads CASSLFLGYGYTF. The CDR3 nucleotides read TGTGCCAGCAGCTTGTTTCTCGGCTATGGCTACACCTTC. The V and J genes are TRBV5-6 and TRBJ1-2; D remains unclear. The CDR3 covers 13 residues. The germline V and J ends were trimmed by 1 base and 4 bases, with 8 bases remaining between them. Germline assignment: CDR1 SGHDT and CDR2 YYEEEE.